The clone carrying this TCR beta chain has just a few counts. Its specificity is unknown. The sample belongs to a study of long-term antiretroviral therapy in people with HIV. The V end lost 4 bases, the J end lost 8 bases, and 12 bases lay between the germline ends. CDR3 length: 14 amino acids. Germline-derived CDR1 and CDR2 are SEHNR and FQNEAQ (reference sequence). Regarding the study as a whole: Clones with expansion before ART led the repertoire at all time points. Diversity measured after ART increased yet remained under transplant donor controls.

The libraries were made with immunoSEQ v3.0 at survey level. A target of roughly 35,000-50,000 T-cell genomes per sample was set for sequencing. TCRdb's copy holds only in-frame clones and misses some; the assay was immunoSEQ multiplex PCR. The data show around 18,000 clones, 90% to 95% seen once. The sequence came from a man aged 45-65 years with HIV. V gene TRBV7-9 combines with J gene TRBJ1-6; tentatively, D is TRBD1 (5 bases). The sample here was unsorted PBMCs, taken 3 years after starting antiretroviral therapy. CDR3 sequence reads: CASSSITGDSPLHF. For the CDR3, the DNA is TGTGCCAGCAGCTCTATAACAGGAGATTCACCCCTCCACTTT.